A selection of T cell receptor beta chains follows, all from one sample in a study of blood T cell repertoires in COVID-19. Libraries were prepared by immunoSEQ multiplex PCR; TCRdb keeps only in-frame clonotypes and omits some of them. This sample yields roughly 42,000 clones, of which around 90% are seen a single time; around 2.9% belongs to the top ten. Sequencing input: peripheral blood. The receptor source for this set is a man aged 50 to 59 with active COVID-19. The CDR3 runs from the conserved cysteine through the conserved F or W. The D gene is left open where the match is weak. Clone size, where shown, is once, few, many, or a class for clones that have expanded.

abundance,j_gene,v_gene,d_gene,CDR3aa,CDR3nt
NA,TRBJ2-1,TRBV6-2/TRBV6-3,TRBD2,CASSYSEPRGDPYNEQFF,TGTGCCAGCAGTTACTCGGAGCCTCGGGGGGACCCCTACAATGAGCAGTTCTTC
NA,TRBJ1-2,TRBV5-6,TRBD1,CASRWSGQGVAGYTF,TGTGCCAGCAGGTGGTCGGGACAGGGGGTCGCTGGCTACACCTTC
few,TRBJ2-1,TRBV19,NA,CASKRDINNEQFF,TGTGCCAGTAAACGGGACATAAACAATGAGCAGTTCTTC
NA,TRBJ1-6,TRBV7-2,NA,CASSRGGDSPLHF,TGTGCCAGCAGCCGAGGGGGTGATTCACCCCTCCACTTT
NA,TRBJ2-6,TRBV4-2,TRBD2,CASSDYSGGSSGANVLTF,TGTGCCAGCAGCGACTATAGCGGGGGATCCTCTGGGGCCAACGTCCTGACTTTC
NA,TRBJ1-6,TRBV6-2/TRBV6-3,TRBD1,CASSYEDRAGYSPLHF,TGTGCCAGCAGTTACGAAGACAGGGCCGGGTATTCACCCCTCCACTTT
NA,TRBJ2-1,TRBV6-6,NA,CASSRSSGTTKYNEQFF,TGTGCCAGCAGTCGATCTTCCGGGACAACTAAATACAATGAGCAGTTCTTC
NA,TRBJ2-5,TRBV11-1,NA,CASSLAGRVETQYF,TGTGCCAGCAGCTTAGCTGGGCGGGTAGAGACCCAGTACTTC
NA,TRBJ2-5,TRBV24-1,TRBD1,CATSDQGQGAVQTQYF,TGTGCCACCAGTGATCAAGGACAGGGGGCGGTCCAGACCCAGTACTTC
NA,TRBJ2-7,TRBV5-4,NA,CARQTGSYEQYF,TGTGCCAGACAGACAGGCTCCTACGAGCAGTACTTC
NA,TRBJ2-7,TRBV18,NA,CASSPQGTIDEQYF,TGTGCCAGCTCACCACAGGGGACAATCGACGAGCAGTACTTC
NA,TRBJ2-7,TRBV7-9,TRBD2,CASTKGLAGEEQYF,TGTGCCAGCACGAAGGGACTAGCGGGGGAAGAGCAGTACTTC
NA,TRBJ1-5,TRBV19,NA,CASSITRVGQPQHF,TGTGCCAGTAGTATCACCAGGGTGGGTCAGCCCCAGCATTTT
NA,TRBJ2-1,TRBV7-3,TRBD1,CASSAQPGQSYNEQFF,TGTGCCAGCAGCGCCCAACCGGGACAGTCCTACAATGAGCAGTTCTTC